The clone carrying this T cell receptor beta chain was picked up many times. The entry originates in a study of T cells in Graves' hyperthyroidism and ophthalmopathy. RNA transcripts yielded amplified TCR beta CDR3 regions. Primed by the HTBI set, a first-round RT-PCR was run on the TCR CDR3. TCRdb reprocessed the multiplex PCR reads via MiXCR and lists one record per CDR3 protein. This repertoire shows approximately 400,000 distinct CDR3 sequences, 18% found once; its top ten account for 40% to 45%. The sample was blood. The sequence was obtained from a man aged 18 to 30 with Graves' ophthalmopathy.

The CDR3 loop is CASSLGQGRQPYF. The CDR3 DNA is TGTGCCAGCAGCTTAGGGCAGGGGAGGCAACCGTACTTC. The chain employs TRBV7-9 and TRBJ2-5; either TRBD1 or TRBD2 may supply D (6 bases each). The length of the CDR3 is 13 residues. With 1 base removed from V and 13 bases from J, the gap between germline ends came to 16 bases. CDR1 SEHNR and CDR2 FQNEAQ come from the germline V gene (reference sequence).